This is a list of T cell receptor beta chains from one sample in a study of blood T cell repertoires in COVID-19. The assay was immunoSEQ multiplex PCR, and TCRdb's table has in-frame clones only and misses some. Here the sample spans roughly 250,000 clones, around 85% being singletons. Sequences were obtained from peripheral blood. These receptors were obtained from a woman aged 30 to 39 with COVID-19, enrolled during active disease. CDR3s include the opening cysteine and the closing phenylalanine or tryptophan. A D gene is named only where the DNA matches it firmly. For some rows the clone size is stated as once, few or many, or as a class when expanded; others skip it.

D gene	clone size	J gene	V gene	CDR3 DNA	CDR3 protein
NA	NA	TRBJ2-1	TRBV10-3	TGTGCCACCTTACTTGGCAATGAGCAGTTCTTC	CATLLGNEQFF
TRBD1	once	TRBJ1-1	TRBV30	TGTGCCTGGGACAGGGAGAACACTGAAGCTTTCTTT	CAWDRENTEAFF
NA	NA	TRBJ1-2	TRBV27	TGTGCCAGCAGGCTCATAGGGGGGGGGTATGGCTACACCTTC	CASRLIGGGYGYTF
TRBD1	NA	TRBJ2-7	TRBV28	TGTGCCAGCAGTCTACAGGGGACCTACGAGCAGTACTTC	CASSLQGTYEQYF
TRBD1	NA	TRBJ1-6	TRBV15	TGTGCCAGCAGCGGGCAGGGGGGAGTTTCACCCCTCCACTTT	CASSGQGGVSPLHF
NA	NA	TRBJ1-2	TRBV6-5	TGTGCCAGCACCCCTTGGGGGGGAGCTGGCTACACCTTC	CASTPWGGAGYTF
NA	NA	TRBJ2-1	TRBV7-7	TGTGCCAGCACCCGACAGTTCCCTACCGATGAGCAGTTCTTC	CASTRQFPTDEQFF
TRBD1	NA	TRBJ1-2	TRBV27	TGTGCCGCAGGGAAGATCAGGGGGGGCTACACCTTC	CAAGKIRGGYTF
TRBD1	NA	TRBJ2-7	TRBV27	TGTGCCAGCAATCCGGACAGGGGGGTTTTTTTC	CASNPDRGVFF
NA	NA	TRBJ2-5	TRBV4-1	TGCGCCAGCAGCCTTAGCGCCCAAGAGACCCAGTACTTC	CASSLSAQETQYF
TRBD1	NA	TRBJ1-6	TRBV18	TGTGCCAGCTCACCACGCGAGGGGGCAAATTCACCCCTCCACTTT	CASSPREGANSPLHF
NA	few	TRBJ1-1	TRBV19	TGTGCCAGCAGGGAAGTTAACACTGAAGCTTTCTTT	CASREVNTEAFF
TRBD1	NA	TRBJ1-6	TRBV5-6	TGTGCCAGCAGCTTCGGACAGGGTAGGAGAAATTCACCCCTCCACTTT	CASSFGQGRRNSPLHF
TRBD1	NA	TRBJ1-6	TRBV29-1	TGCAGCGTCCGGGACAGGGCTAATTCACCCCTCCACTTT	CSVRDRANSPLHF
TRBD1	NA	TRBJ1-2	TRBV3-1/TRBV3-2	TGTGCCAGCAGCCAAGAGGGGACAGCATATGGCTACACCTTC	CASSQEGTAYGYTF
TRBD1	NA	TRBJ1-2	TRBV7-9	TGTGCCAGCAGCTTAGCCGGGGACAGGGGGATTGGCTACACCTTC	CASSLAGDRGIGYTF
NA	NA	TRBJ1-5	TRBV18	TGTGCCAGCTCACCGGCAGGGTCGGTCAATCAGCCCCAGCATTTT	CASSPAGSVNQPQHF
TRBD1	NA	TRBJ2-3	TRBV12-5	TGTGCTAGTGGTTTGGTACTTGGACAGGGGGTAGATACGCAGTATTTT	CASGLVLGQGVDTQYF
TRBD2	NA	TRBJ2-1	TRBV14	TGTGCCAGCAGCCCGGAAGCGGGGCTCACCTACAATGAGCAGTTCTTC	CASSPEAGLTYNEQFF
TRBD2	NA	TRBJ2-2	TRBV5-4	TGTGCCAGCAGCAGCGGGGTGAACACCGGGGAGCTGTTTTTT	CASSSGVNTGELFF
NA	NA	TRBJ1-4	TRBV7-9	TGTGCCAGCAGCATAACCAACAGGGTTGAAAAACTGTTTTTT	CASSITNRVEKLFF
NA	NA	TRBJ1-1	TRBV10-3	TGTGCCATCTCTCAGGGTCCCACTGAAGCTTTCTTT	CAISQGPTEAFF
NA	NA	TRBJ1-5	TRBV15	TGTGCCACCAGCCCAGGGCGGATAGGTAATCAGCCCCAGCATTTT	CATSPGRIGNQPQHF
TRBD1	NA	TRBJ1-6	TRBV27	TGTGCCAGCAGTTTACTGGGACAGGGGAATTCACCCCTCCACTTT	CASSLLGQGNSPLHF
TRBD2	once	TRBJ2-7	TRBV20-1	TGCAGTGCTAGTCTCAGCGGGGTAAACGAGCAGTACTTC	CSASLSGVNEQYF
TRBD1	NA	TRBJ1-6	TRBV28	TGTGCCAGCTCCGGGACAGCTAATTCACCCCTCCACTTT	CASSGTANSPLHF
NA	NA	TRBJ2-7	TRBV28	TGTGCCAGCAGTCCCAGGGGGGCGGGCACCTACGAGCAGTACTTC	CASSPRGAGTYEQYF
NA	NA	TRBJ2-1	TRBV4-1	TGCGCCAGCAGCCAATCGTACAATGAGCAGTTCTTC	CASSQSYNEQFF
NA	NA	TRBJ2-7	TRBV2	TGTGCCAGCAGGCCGGGACAAGGGGCCTACGAGCAGTACTTC	CASRPGQGAYEQYF
TRBD1	NA	TRBJ1-2	TRBV6-5	TGTGCCAGCAGCCTAAGACAGGGCGATGGCTACACCTTC	CASSLRQGDGYTF
NA	once	TRBJ1-1	TRBV6-5	TGTGCCTCCCACCCCGTGCCCGGGGGTGACACTGAAGCTTTCTTT	CASHPVPGGDTEAFF